The source of this TCR beta chain is a study of regulatory T cells in long-lasting Graves disease. CDR3 regions were amplified by Arm-PCR using iRepertoire HTBI primers to build TCR beta libraries. From the multiplex PCR reads, TCRdb called clonotypes with MiXCR, one entry per CDR3 protein. This sample carries about 440,000 distinct CDR3 sequences, less than 20% of them seen once, and the ten largest clones take 9.5% to 12%. Time point denoted: newly diagnosed GD, antithyroid drugs for less than 3 months. The TCR library used RNA extracted from PBMCs. The CDR3 covers 13 residues. V lost 5 bases and J lost 10, with 15 bases in between. Germline V gene sequence: CDR1 MNHEY, CDR2 SVGEGT. Of note for this clonotype: As yet, its antigen is unknown. This sequence may be a read error, since a much larger clone differs from it by one base.

Study-level points and caveats: Persistent patients shared more public clonotypes (2,741) than newly diagnosed patients (966). Possibly, accuracy suffered from the small sample size. Among samples with persistent disease, TRBV28, TRBJ1-2 and TRBJ2-5 were favored.

Separately, the same data were catalogued under a study of T cells in Graves' hyperthyroidism and ophthalmopathy. From that study: HTBI primers were employed in a first-round RT-PCR of the TCR CDR3.

The receptor comes from a woman in her twenties or thirties with Graves disease. The chain links TRBV6-2 or TRBV6-3 to TRBJ2-1; D is unresolved. Specimen: peripheral blood mononuclear cells (PBMCs), collected at new diagnosis, from a patient treated with antithyroid drugs. CDR3 sequence: CASSEIQGYEQFF. The CDR3 DNA is TGTGCCAGCAGTGAAATACAAGGGTACGAGCAGTTCTTC.